This T cell receptor beta chain was sequenced for a study of long-term antiretroviral therapy in people with HIV (dated by TCRdb to 2022 to 2024). In terms of the full investigation: The earliest samples were collected roughly a decade before the 2015 WHO recommendation for immediate ART, at a time when ART was usually postponed until CD4 counts fell. A total of about 190 cryopreserved PBMC samples were contributed to the cohort by 30 adults with confirmed HIV infection, with samples collected serially over a mean of approximately six years (range 1-12). This retrospective serial study examined whether starting ART and sustained HIV suppression were associated with changes in the composition and diversity of the TRB repertoire in peripheral blood. About 35% of the 30 participants with HIV were female. Test extractions of a monoclonal T-cell line alongside 33 polyclonal samples showed no cross-contamination during QIAcube processing.

The immunoSEQ hsTCRB v3.0 assay was used at survey level resolution for TRB variable region sequencing. The target sequencing depth for TRB was roughly 40,000-55,000 T-cell genomes per sample. TRB libraries were pooled and sequenced on an Illumina MiSeq using a v3 150-cycle kit. The authors' analysis ran thus. Repertoire analysis ran in R within a reproducible Nextflow workflow covering QC, data transformation and analysis. Custom analyses were implemented in LymphoSeq2, an R package for AIRR-Seq data exploration. Four samples that yielded fewer than 5000 total TRB sequences were excluded, so that 150 to 200 HIV repertoires were analyzed. Among the 188 retained HIV repertoires, 55 to 65 were collected before ART initiation and over 120 were collected after ART initiation. Each repertoire was downsampled to 5000 TRB nucleotide sequences, and summary statistics were averaged across 100 downsampling iterations. TRB sequences were retained for analysis only if CDR3 regions of at least seven amino acids were present. Two measures captured diversity: a Shannon entropy-derived clonality score and the Gini coefficient. In the repertoire networks, any two of the top 5000 CDR3 amino acid sequences were linked whenever the two sequences differed by an edit distance of one. For TRB CDR3 amino acid sequences, GLIPH2 was used to predict antigen specificity groups and MHC restriction. CDR3 amino acid sequences were matched against VDJdb and McPAS-TCR to flag known CMV, EBV, HIV or tissue antigen associations. Pre-ART, post-ART and control groups were compared with Wilcoxon signed-rank tests and Holm-Bonferroni correction. TCRdb took this table from immuneACCESS and kept in-frame rearrangements with V and J called. Such tables lack part of the clones; where checked against another copy, unresolved V genes explain under half of the gap, and the rest is unexplained. The V and J calls and the clone size are those of that table, but D and trimming were determined from the DNA. The sample table lists tens of thousands of clones, 82% of them with a count of one. More than 3.5% of the sample comes from the top ten.

Based on the germline V gene, the CDR1 and CDR2 sequences are KGHSH and LQKENI. The CDR3 sequence holds 14 residues, the cysteine and phenylalanine included. The entry retains the CDR3 DNA only, 42 bases that are in frame from base 1. The germline V and J ends show losses of 5 bases and 11 bases respectively, and no gene match explains 13 bases of the junction. With regard to this clone: Its antigen remains undetermined. Nothing much larger sits one base from this clone, and base qualities are not available.

Broad study findings and their caveats: Because cell numbers in pre-ART samples were limited, unsorted PBMC were profiled instead of sorted CD4+ and CD8+ T cells. No data were available on ART adherence, viral resistance or therapy changes, limiting inferences about post-ART repertoire changes. Limited PBMC availability meant only the TCR beta chain was sequenced, without alpha chain pairing. Samples dated from about 2004 to 2018, and the ART regimens used may be less effective than current ones. Narrower CDR3 length ranges were observed in HIV repertoires than in controls, and an antigen-experienced repertoire with only a slight naive shift after ART was suggested by the network structure. Expanded TRB clones identified before ART initiation dominated the repertoire across all time points, though the dominance fluctuated and decreased in many PLHIV after ART. A significant increase in TRB diversity was found to be associated with ART initiation, although TRB diversity was observed to remain significantly below that of transplant donor controls even after long-term ART.

Inclusion was restricted to participants for whom at least one PBMC sample before ART initiation and at least two post-ART samples were available. All participants with HIV were treated in the United States of America. Before DNA extraction, cryopreserved samples containing 1-10 million PBMC were thawed and washed. At the time of the earliest PBMC sample for each participant with HIV, ages ranged from 23 to 54 years. PBMC samples were contributed by each participant from 1-4 timepoints before ART initiation and 2-8 timepoints after ART initiation, with a median of 7 samples. For every participant, serial HIV viral load, CD4+ T-cell count, ART history and demographic data were obtained. Using a Qiagen kit on a QIAcube, genomic DNA was extracted from unsorted PBMC, with samples processed in batches of 12.

Sequencing was performed on unsorted PBMCs, taken 0.5 years after starting antiretroviral therapy. This receptor chain uses TRBV18 and TRBJ2-5; 8 central nucleotides agree with TRBD1. The receptor comes from a man between 18 and 29 years old with HIV. Read as DNA, the sequence is TGTGCCAGCTCAGGGGGACAGGCACTCGGGGAGCAGTACTTC. Its product reads: CASSGGQALGEQYF.